This TCR beta chain was captured in a study of shared clonotypes between healthy human individuals. Trimming took off 0 bases at V and 8 bases at J, with 10 bases between the two ends. Germline V lookup: CDR1 LNHNV, CDR2 YYDKDF (reference sequence). CDR3 length equals 13 residues. Using immunoSEQ multiplex PCR, the repertoire was profiled, and TCRdb retains in-frame clones only, with some absent. The sample has about 2 million clones; about 95% are singletons. The chain recombines TRBV15 with TRBJ1-2, with a weak D call TRBD1 (5 bases). Sample: naive CD4+ T cells sorted from blood. The subset was: CD45RA+ positively selected. The TCR sequence derives from a man aged 18 to 29 in good health. Written as DNA, the CDR3 is TGTGCCACCAGCAGAGAAGCAGGGTTAGGCTACACCTTC. It translates to CATSREAGLGYTF.